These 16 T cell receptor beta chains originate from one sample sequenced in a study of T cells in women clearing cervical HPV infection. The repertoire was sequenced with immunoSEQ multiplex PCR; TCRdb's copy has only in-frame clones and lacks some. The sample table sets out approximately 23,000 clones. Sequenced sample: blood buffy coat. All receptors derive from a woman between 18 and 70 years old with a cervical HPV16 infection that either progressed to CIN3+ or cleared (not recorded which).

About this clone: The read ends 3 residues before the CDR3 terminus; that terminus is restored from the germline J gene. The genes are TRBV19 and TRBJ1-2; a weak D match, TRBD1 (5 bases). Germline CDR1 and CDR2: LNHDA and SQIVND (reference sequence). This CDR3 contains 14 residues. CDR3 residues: CASTTGTSGSDYTF. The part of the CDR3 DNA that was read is TGTGCCAGTACTACCGGGACTAGCGGGAGCGAC.

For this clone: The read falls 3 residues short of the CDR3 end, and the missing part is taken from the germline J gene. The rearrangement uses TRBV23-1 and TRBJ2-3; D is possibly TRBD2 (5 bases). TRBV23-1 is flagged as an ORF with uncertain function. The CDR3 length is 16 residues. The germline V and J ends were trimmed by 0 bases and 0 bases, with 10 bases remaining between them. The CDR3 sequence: CASSQSESGSTDTQYF. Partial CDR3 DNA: TGCGCCAGCAGTCAATCTGAGTCGGGGAGCACAGATACG.

The covered CDR3 bases are TGTGCCAGCAACCTAAGACAAACCTACGAG. Translating it yields CASNLRQTYE. The complete CDR3 sequence is CASNLRQTYEQYF. The chain uses TRBV2 and TRBJ2-7; D gene ambiguous. The read gets to within 3 residues of the CDR3 end, and the germline J gene fills in the rest. V was pared by 7 bases and J by 2 bases, with 12 bases between. The length of the CDR3 is 13 residues. CDR1 SNHLY and CDR2 FYNNEI come from the germline V gene.

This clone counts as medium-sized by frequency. The CDR3 DNA, read in part, is TGTGCTAGTGGTTTGAGGGGAGAGACC. It codes for CASGLRGET. The full CDR3 is CASGLRGETQYF. This chain links TRBV12-5 with TRBJ2-5, with D possibly TRBD1 on 5 matching bases. The read ends 3 residues before the CDR3 terminus; that terminus is restored from the germline J gene. The CDR3 has 12 amino acids. Germline lookup yields CDR1 LGHNT and CDR2 FRNRAP. The V end was cut by 2 bases, the J end by 4 bases, with 5 bases between.

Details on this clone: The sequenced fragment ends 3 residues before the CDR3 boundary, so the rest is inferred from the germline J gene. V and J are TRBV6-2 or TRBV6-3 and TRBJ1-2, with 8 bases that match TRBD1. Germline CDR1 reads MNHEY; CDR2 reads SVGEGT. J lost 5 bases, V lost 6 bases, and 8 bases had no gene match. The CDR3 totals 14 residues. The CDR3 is CASRTQGQVYGYTF. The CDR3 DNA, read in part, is TGTGCCAGCAGAACACAGGGACAGGTTTATGGC.

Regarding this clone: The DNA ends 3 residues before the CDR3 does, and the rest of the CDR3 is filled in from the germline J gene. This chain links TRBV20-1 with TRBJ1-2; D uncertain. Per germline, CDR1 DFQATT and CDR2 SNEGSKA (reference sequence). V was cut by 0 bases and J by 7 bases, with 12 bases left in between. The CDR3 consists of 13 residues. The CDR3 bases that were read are TGCAGTGCTAGAGATTTCCAAAGAGGTGGC. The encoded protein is CSARDFQRGG. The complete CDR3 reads CSARDFQRGGYTF.

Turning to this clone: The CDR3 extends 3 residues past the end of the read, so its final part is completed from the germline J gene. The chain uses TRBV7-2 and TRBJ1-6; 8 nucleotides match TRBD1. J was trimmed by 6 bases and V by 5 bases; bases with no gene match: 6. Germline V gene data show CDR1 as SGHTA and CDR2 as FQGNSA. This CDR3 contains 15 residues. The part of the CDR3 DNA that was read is TGTGCCAGCAGCACCGACAGGGGCCCTAATTCACCC. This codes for CASSTDRGPNSP. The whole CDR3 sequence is CASSTDRGPNSPLHF.

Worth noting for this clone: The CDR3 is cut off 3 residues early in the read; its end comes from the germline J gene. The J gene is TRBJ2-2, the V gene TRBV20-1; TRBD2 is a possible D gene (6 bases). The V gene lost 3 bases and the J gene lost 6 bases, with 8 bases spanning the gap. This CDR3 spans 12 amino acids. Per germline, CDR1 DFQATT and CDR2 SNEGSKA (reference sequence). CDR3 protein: CSARGTAGELFF. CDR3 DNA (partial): TGCAGTGCTAGGGGGACTGCCGGGGAG.

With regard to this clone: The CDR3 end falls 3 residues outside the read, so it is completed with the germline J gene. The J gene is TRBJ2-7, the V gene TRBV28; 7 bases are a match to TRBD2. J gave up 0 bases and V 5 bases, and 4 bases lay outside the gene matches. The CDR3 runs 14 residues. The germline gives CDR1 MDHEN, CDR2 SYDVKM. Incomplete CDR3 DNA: TGTGCCAGCAGTGGGGCGGGGGACTCCTACGAG. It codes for CASSGAGDSYE. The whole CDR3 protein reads CASSGAGDSYEQYF.

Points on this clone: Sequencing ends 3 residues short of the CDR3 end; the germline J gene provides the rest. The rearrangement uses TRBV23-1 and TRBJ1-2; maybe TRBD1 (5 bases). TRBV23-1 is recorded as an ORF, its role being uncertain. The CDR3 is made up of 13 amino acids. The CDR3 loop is CAGASCSSYDYTF. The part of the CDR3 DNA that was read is TGCGCCGGGGCATCGTGCTCCTCCTACGAC.

The chain's CDR3 is CASSPGSGYNEQFF. The covered CDR3 bases are TGTGCCAGCAGCCCGGGGTCCGGTTACAATGAG. The chain recombines TRBV11-2 with TRBJ2-1, with a tentative D call TRBD2 (5 bases). The DNA ends 3 residues before the CDR3 does, and the rest of the CDR3 is filled in from the germline J gene. Trimming stripped 5 bases from V and 4 bases from J, with 12 bases between. CDR3 length: 14 residues. CDR1 and CDR2 from the germline V gene are SGHAT and FQNNGV.

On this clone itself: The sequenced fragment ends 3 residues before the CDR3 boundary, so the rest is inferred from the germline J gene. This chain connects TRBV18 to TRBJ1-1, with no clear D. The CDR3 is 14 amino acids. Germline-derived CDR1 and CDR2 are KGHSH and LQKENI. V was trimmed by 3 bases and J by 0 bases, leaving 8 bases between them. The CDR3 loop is CASSPRALNTEAFF. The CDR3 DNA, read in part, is TGTGCCAGCTCACCGAGGGCGCTGAACACTGAA.

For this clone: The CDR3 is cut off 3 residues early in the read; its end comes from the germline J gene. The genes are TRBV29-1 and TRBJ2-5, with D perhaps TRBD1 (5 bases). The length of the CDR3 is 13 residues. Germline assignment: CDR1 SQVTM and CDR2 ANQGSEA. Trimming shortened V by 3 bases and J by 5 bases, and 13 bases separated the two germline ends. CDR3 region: CSVDWGKGETQYF. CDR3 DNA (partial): TGCAGCGTTGATTGGGGCAAGGGGGAGACC.

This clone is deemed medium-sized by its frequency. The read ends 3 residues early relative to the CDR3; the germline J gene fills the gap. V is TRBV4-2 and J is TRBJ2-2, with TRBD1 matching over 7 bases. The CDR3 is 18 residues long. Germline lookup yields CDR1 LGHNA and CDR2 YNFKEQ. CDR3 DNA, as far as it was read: TGTGCCAGCAGCCCGGGACAGTCTCCCCCCTCTGGGGCCAACGTG. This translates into CASSPGQSPPSGANV. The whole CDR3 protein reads CASSPGQSPPSGANVLFF.

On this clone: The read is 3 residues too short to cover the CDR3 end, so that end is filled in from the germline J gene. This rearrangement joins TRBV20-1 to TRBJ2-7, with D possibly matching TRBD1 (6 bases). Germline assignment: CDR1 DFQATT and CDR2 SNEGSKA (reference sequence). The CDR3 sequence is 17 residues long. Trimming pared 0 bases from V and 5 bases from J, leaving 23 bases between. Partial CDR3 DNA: TGCAGTGCTAGAGATTGGGGGCAGGGAGTCAACATCGACGAG. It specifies CSARDWGQGVNIDE. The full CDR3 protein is CSARDWGQGVNIDEQYF.

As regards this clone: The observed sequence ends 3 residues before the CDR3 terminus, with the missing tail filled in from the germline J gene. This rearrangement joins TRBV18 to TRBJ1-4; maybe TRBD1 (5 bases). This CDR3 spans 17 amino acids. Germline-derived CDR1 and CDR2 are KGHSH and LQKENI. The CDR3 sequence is CASSQASGRSGANVLFF. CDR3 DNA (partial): TGTGCCAGCTCACAGGCGAGCGGGAGAAGTGGGGCCAACGTA.